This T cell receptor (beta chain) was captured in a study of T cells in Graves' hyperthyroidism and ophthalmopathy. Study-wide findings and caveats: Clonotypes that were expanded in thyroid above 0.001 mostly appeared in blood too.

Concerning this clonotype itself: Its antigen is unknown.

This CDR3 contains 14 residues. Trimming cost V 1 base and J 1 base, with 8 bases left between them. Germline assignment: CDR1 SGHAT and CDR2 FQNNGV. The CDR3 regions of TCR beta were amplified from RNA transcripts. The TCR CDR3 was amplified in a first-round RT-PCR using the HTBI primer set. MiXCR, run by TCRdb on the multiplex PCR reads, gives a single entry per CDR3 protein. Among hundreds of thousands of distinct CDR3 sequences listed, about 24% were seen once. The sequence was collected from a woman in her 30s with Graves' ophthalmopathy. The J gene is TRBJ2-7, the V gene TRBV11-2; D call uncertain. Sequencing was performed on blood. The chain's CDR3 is CASSLGYPSYEQYF. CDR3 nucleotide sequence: TGTGCCAGCAGCTTAGGATATCCTTCCTACGAGCAGTACTTC. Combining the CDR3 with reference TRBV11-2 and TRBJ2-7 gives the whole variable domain EAGVAQSPRYKIIEKRQSVAFWCNPISGHATLYWYQQILGQGPKLLIQFQNNGVVDDSQLPKDRFSAERLKGVDSTLKIQPAKLEDSAVYLCASSLGYPSYEQYFGPGTRLTVT.